These 8 T cell receptor beta chains were all obtained from the same sample, sequenced in a study of beta chain features in type 1 diabetes. Findings and limits, study-wide: Moderate but significant shortening of TCRB CDR3s was recorded in all four CD4+ subsets from Type 1 diabetes patients.

The authors reverse transcribed all of the isolated RNA, so sequencing captured expressed TCRB transcripts. TCRdb's table, derived via immunoSEQ multiplex PCR, lists solely in-frame clones and lacks some. The data contain 140,000 or so clones, less than 15% of them singletons. The antigens of these receptors remain unknown. Material for sequencing was central memory CD4+ T cells from blood. These receptors were obtained from a man aged 18 to 30 with type 1 diabetes.

This clone appeared a few times. The chain recombines TRBV15 with TRBJ1-1, with D unresolved. Between the trimmed V and J ends, which lost 1 base and 8 bases, there was a span of 11 bases. Germline CDR1 is LNHNV and CDR2 is YYDKDF (reference sequence). CDR3 length: 13 residues. CDR3 nucleotide sequence: TGTGCCACCAGCAGAGTTGAGGGTCTGGAAGCTTTCTTT. Its protein product is CATSRVEGLEAFF.

This rearrangement joins TRBV7-9 to TRBJ1-6, with 9 bases identical to TRBD1. Germline V lookup: CDR1 SEHNR, CDR2 FQNEAQ (reference sequence). The CDR3 sequence is 16 residues long. The junction had 5 bases not matched to a gene; V was cut back by 8 bases and J by 0 bases. CDR3 region: CASGRQGGSYNSPLHF. CDR3 coding DNA: TGTGCCAGCGGTAGACAGGGGGGCTCCTATAATTCACCCCTCCACTTT.

This chain joins TRBV2 and TRBJ1-6; 7 positions agree with TRBD1. The CDR3 consists of 16 residues. Germline CDR1 reads SNHLY; CDR2 reads FYNNEI. The V gene end was trimmed by 6 bases and the J gene end by 9 bases; junction bases not matched to a gene: 14. CDR3 nucleotide sequence: TGTGCCAGCAGCGCAGAACTAACAGGGGATGGTTCACCCCTCCACTTT. Translation gives CASSAELTGDGSPLHF.

The chain joins TRBV7-9 to TRBJ1-1, with D possibly TRBD1 on 6 matching bases. The CDR3 runs 13 residues. Germline CDR1 and CDR2: SEHNR and FQNEAQ (reference sequence). V dropped 5 bases and J dropped 4 bases, with 11 bases sitting between them. The CDR3 DNA is TGTGCCAGCAGCAAGGAAGGGGGCACTGAAGCTTTCTTT. The encoded protein is CASSKEGGTEAFF.

The chain is built from TRBV29-1 and TRBJ1-1; D unclear. Germline assignment: CDR1 SQVTM and CDR2 ANQGSEA. CDR3 length: 13 amino acids. The V and J ends lost 7 bases and 1 base respectively, with 13 bases between them. In DNA, the CDR3 is TGCAGCGCCGCCGGAACTGAGAACACTGAAGCTTTCTTT. It translates to CSAAGTENTEAFF.

The rearrangement joins TRBV5-1 to TRBJ2-1; 12 bases fit TRBD2. The CDR3 extends over 15 amino acids. CDR1 is SGHRS and CDR2 is YFSETQ in the germline V gene. V was clipped by 4 bases and J by 9 bases; unmatched bases: 8. The CDR3 DNA reads TGCGCCAGCAGCGCGAGGACTAGCGGGGCCATTGAGCAGTTCTTC. Its translation is CASSARTSGAIEQFF.

This clone was picked up a small number of times. This rearrangement joins TRBV19 to TRBJ1-2; tentatively, D is TRBD1 (5 bases). The CDR3 contains 13 residues. CDR1 and CDR2 (germline): LNHDA, SQIVND (reference sequence). With 8 bases removed from V and 3 bases from J, the gap between germline ends came to 13 bases. Here the CDR3 DNA reads TGTGCCAGTCAAAAAGGGACGGACTATGGCTACACCTTC. This codes for CASQKGTDYGYTF. Full variable domain (missing parts from reference TRBV19 and TRBJ1-2): DGGITQSPKYLFRKEGQNVTLSCEQNLNHDAMYWYRQDPGQGLRLIYYSQIVNDFQKGDIAEGYSVSREKKESFPLTVTSAQKNPTAFYLCASQKGTDYGYTFGSGTRLTVV.

This clone was counted ten times or more. V usage is TRBV7-3 and J usage is TRBJ2-5; 13 positions agree with TRBD2. Germline values: CDR1 SGHTA, CDR2 FQGTGA. CDR3 size: 14 residues. V was pared by 5 bases and J by 5 bases, with 2 bases of the junction left unmatched. CDR3 bases: TGTGCCAGCAGCCCGGGACTAGCGGGGGAGACCCAGTACTTC. This translates into CASSPGLAGETQYF.